In its sample, the clone carrying this T cell receptor (beta chain) was seen a few times. The antigen is undetermined. Combining a sample-barcoded 5' primer with a J-beta primer mix, a second PCR ran for about 7 to 11 cycles. TCRdb fed the 5' RACE reads into MiXCR, producing one record per CDR3 protein. Of about 680,000 distinct CDR3 sequences detected, over 45% appear once; the ten largest clones hold under 35%. The sample comes from a study of blood T cells in healthy people across ages. Findings and caveats of the study: Naive CD4+ cells and diversity were both higher in long-lived donors than in aged donors.

Between the trimmed V and J ends, which lost 5 bases and 2 bases, there was a span of 3 bases. The CDR3 is made up of 12 amino acids. The germline V gene has CDR1 SGHDN and CDR2 FVKESK. Source material: blood. The rearrangement links TRBV14 to TRBJ2-2; D not resolved. This receptor was taken from a woman in her fifties or sixties in good health. CDR3 in DNA: TGTGCCAGCAGCAAAAACACCGGGGAGCTGTTTTTT. Amino acid sequence: CASSKNTGELFF.